These T cell receptor beta chains were read from a single sample in a study of T cell responses to AZD1222 COVID-19 vaccine. Assay used: immunoSEQ multiplex PCR; TCRdb lists only in-frame clones, some missing. The sample holds about 120,000 clones, around 81% seen once. The sequenced sample was peripheral blood, obtained on day 0 of AZD1222 vaccination. The receptor source for this set is an adult in good health. Both conserved end residues are part of each CDR3. A D gene is named only where the DNA matches it firmly. Clone size is not always given. Where it is, it says once, few, many or a class for expanded clones.

D: NA
V: TRBV6-5
size: NA
J: TRBJ1-1
CDR3: CASSYELGNTEAFF
DNA: TGTGCCAGCAGTTATGAGTTAGGGAACACTGAAGCTTTCTTT

D: NA
V: TRBV7-9
size: NA
J: TRBJ1-2
CDR3: CASSSTGHNYGYTF
DNA: TGTGCCAGCAGCTCTACGGGACATAACTATGGCTACACCTTC

D: NA
V: TRBV5-1
size: NA
J: TRBJ1-2
CDR3: CASSLNPRQETYGYTF
DNA: TGCGCCAGCAGCCTCAACCCACGACAGGAGACCTATGGCTACACCTTC

D: NA
V: TRBV5-5
size: NA
J: TRBJ1-6
CDR3: CASSPRGGSYNSPLHF
DNA: TGTGCCAGCAGCCCTCGTGGGGGCTCCTATAATTCACCCCTCCACTTT

D: TRBD2
V: TRBV5-6
size: NA
J: TRBJ2-1
CDR3: CASSLFGGGKIDEQFF
DNA: TGTGCCAGCAGCTTGTTCGGGGGAGGGAAAATAGATGAGCAGTTCTTC

D: NA
V: TRBV30
size: NA
J: TRBJ1-5
CDR3: CAWSGTVNQPQHF
DNA: TGTGCCTGGAGTGGGACAGTCAATCAGCCCCAGCATTTT

D: TRBD2
V: TRBV4-3
size: NA
J: TRBJ2-7
CDR3: CASSQDWNSGGSLLPYEQYF
DNA: TGCGCCAGCAGCCAAGATTGGAATAGCGGGGGGTCACTACTTCCATACGAGCAGTACTTC

D: TRBD1
V: TRBV11-2
size: NA
J: TRBJ1-2
CDR3: CASSLERDRVDYGYTF
DNA: TGTGCCAGCAGCTTAGAGAGGGACAGGGTTGACTACGGCTACACCTTC

D: NA
V: TRBV28
size: NA
J: TRBJ1-2
CDR3: CASSDTTQGMTSYGYTF
DNA: TGTGCCAGCAGCGACACTACCCAGGGAATGACGAGCTATGGCTACACCTTC

D: NA
V: TRBV3-1/TRBV3-2
size: NA
J: TRBJ2-7
CDR3: CASSQGEYEQYF
DNA: TGTGCCAGCAGCCAAGGTGAATACGAGCAGTACTTC

D: TRBD1
V: TRBV6-1
size: NA
J: TRBJ2-7
CDR3: CASSTGQASYEQYF
DNA: TGTGCCAGCAGTACGGGACAGGCCTCCTACGAGCAGTACTTC

D: NA
V: TRBV15
size: NA
J: TRBJ1-3
CDR3: CATSRPLGQSSSGNTIYF
DNA: TGTGCCACCAGCAGACCCCTCGGACAGAGTTCCTCTGGAAACACCATATATTTT

D: NA
V: TRBV6-2/TRBV6-3
size: NA
J: TRBJ2-3
CDR3: CASSYSLPTDTQYF
DNA: TGTGCCAGCAGTTACTCTCTACCCACAGATACGCAGTATTTT

D: NA
V: TRBV5-5
size: NA
J: TRBJ2-7
CDR3: CASSLDPRGRGEQYF
DNA: TGTGCCAGCAGCTTAGACCCCCGGGGGCGGGGCGAGCAGTACTTC

D: TRBD1
V: TRBV5-1
size: NA
J: TRBJ2-1
CDR3: CASTPNAGGRTYNEQFF
DNA: TGCGCCAGCACCCCGAACGCAGGGGGCAGGACCTACAATGAGCAGTTCTTC

D: TRBD2
V: TRBV7-9
size: NA
J: TRBJ2-5
CDR3: CASSAIKTSVWETQYF
DNA: TGTGCCAGCAGCGCGATTAAGACTAGCGTTTGGGAGACCCAGTACTTC

D: TRBD2
V: TRBV4-2
size: NA
J: TRBJ2-3
CDR3: CASSRTSLAGATDTQYF
DNA: TGTGCCAGCAGCCGAACATCCCTAGCGGGAGCCACAGATACGCAGTATTTT

D: TRBD1
V: TRBV27
size: NA
J: TRBJ2-1
CDR3: CASSLDRGDWARGREQFF
DNA: TGTGCCAGCAGTTTAGACAGGGGGGACTGGGCGAGGGGAAGGGAGCAGTTCTTC

D: TRBD2
V: TRBV7-8
size: NA
J: TRBJ2-7
CDR3: CASSSLPSGRASYEQYF
DNA: TGTGCCAGCAGCTCCCTCCCGAGCGGGAGGGCCTCCTACGAGCAGTACTTC

D: NA
V: TRBV7-8
size: few
J: TRBJ2-7
CDR3: CASSLDGRVPEQYF
DNA: TGTGCCAGCAGCTTAGATGGCCGGGTCCCCGAGCAGTACTTC

D: TRBD2
V: TRBV19
size: NA
J: TRBJ2-2
CDR3: CATKSGGANTGELFF
DNA: TGTGCCACTAAAAGTGGGGGGGCGAACACCGGGGAGCTGTTTTTT

D: TRBD1
V: TRBV9
size: NA
J: TRBJ1-4
CDR3: CASSVEGQENEKLFF
DNA: TGTGCCAGCAGCGTAGAGGGACAGGAGAATGAAAAACTGTTTTTT

D: TRBD1
V: TRBV6-2/TRBV6-3
size: NA
J: TRBJ1-4
CDR3: CASSISGTAMRKLFF
DNA: TGTGCCAGCAGTATCTCCGGGACAGCCATGCGAAAACTGTTTTTT

D: NA
V: TRBV6-2/TRBV6-3
size: NA
J: TRBJ2-3
CDR3: CASSYTAEGLPSTDTQYF
DNA: TGTGCCAGCAGTTACACGGCAGAAGGGCTTCCTAGCACAGATACGCAGTATTTT

D: NA
V: TRBV3-1/TRBV3-2
size: NA
J: TRBJ2-5
CDR3: CASSHEDSTGETQYF
DNA: TGTGCCAGCAGCCACGAAGACAGTACCGGGGAGACCCAGTACTTC

D: NA
V: TRBV19
size: once
J: TRBJ2-7
CDR3: CASRPQGLYEQYF
DNA: TGTGCCAGTAGGCCGCAGGGCCTCTACGAGCAGTACTTC

D: NA
V: TRBV7-2
size: NA
J: TRBJ1-4
CDR3: CASSLVLGPTNEKLFF
DNA: TGTGCCAGCAGCTTAGTTCTGGGACCAACTAATGAAAAACTGTTTTTT

D: NA
V: TRBV7-2
size: few
J: TRBJ1-2
CDR3: CASSGLGRGNYGYTF
DNA: TGTGCCAGCAGCGGATTGGGCAGGGGTAACTATGGCTACACCTTC

D: NA
V: TRBV3-1/TRBV3-2
size: NA
J: TRBJ1-4
CDR3: CASSLRTAGEKLFF
DNA: TGTGCCAGCAGCCTACGGACAGCCGGTGAAAAACTGTTTTTT

D: NA
V: TRBV6-1
size: NA
J: TRBJ1-3
CDR3: CASSEHLGGRPGNTIYF
DNA: TGTGCCAGCAGTGAGCATCTAGGTGGGAGACCCGGAAACACCATATATTTT

D: NA
V: TRBV2
size: NA
J: TRBJ2-1
CDR3: CASSDWQGRRNEQFF
DNA: TGTGCCAGCAGTGATTGGCAGGGGAGGCGGAATGAGCAGTTCTTC